Listed below are T cell receptor beta chains from one sample, sequenced in a study of T cell repertoires in cytomegalovirus infection. Their antigen targets remain unknown. TCRdb itself ran the reads through MiXCR, one entry per CDR3 protein. Of roughly 180,000 distinct CDR3 sequences listed, roughly 22% are singletons. The specimen comprised CD8+ T cells from cultured PBMCs, sampled from culture after CMV antigen stimulation. The receptor set was obtained from a human donor in good health (CMV status not recorded). Some clones in this sample may be carry-over from other donors' samples. CDR3s include the opening cysteine and the closing phenylalanine or tryptophan. The order of the fields is clone size, D gene, J gene, V gene, CDR3 protein, CDR3 DNA. The D gene is left open where the match is weak. A clone size is listed for some rows: how often the clone was seen (once, few, many), or a class if it is expanded.

size: .
D: TRBD2
J: TRBJ2-2
V: TRBV7-3
CDR3: CASSPGTSGGTIESGELFF
DNA: TGTGCCAGCAGCCCCGGGACTAGCGGGGGTACCATAGAATCCGGGGAGCTGTTTTTT

size: .
D: TRBD1
J: TRBJ2-7
V: TRBV7-2
CDR3: CASSLGFGTDYEQYF
DNA: TGTGCCAGCAGCTTAGGGTTCGGGACAGACTACGAGCAGTACTTC

size: .
D: .
J: TRBJ2-7
V: TRBV12-3/TRBV12-4
CDR3: CASSFGGAVYEQYF
DNA: TGTGCCAGCAGTTTTGGGGGGGCGGTCTACGAGCAGTACTTC

size: .
D: TRBD1
J: TRBJ2-7
V: TRBV6-1
CDR3: CVSPGQGLYEQYF
DNA: TGTGTCTCTCCGGGACAGGGACTCTACGAGCAGTACTTC

size: few
D: .
J: TRBJ2-6
V: TRBV7-9
CDR3: CASSEAGTGANVLTF
DNA: TGTGCCAGCAGCGAGGCAGGTACTGGGGCCAACGTCCTGACTTTC

size: .
D: TRBD1
J: TRBJ2-1
V: TRBV7-9
CDR3: CASSSNNRDRVSYNEQFF
DNA: TGTGCCAGCAGCTCCAACAACCGGGACAGGGTTTCCTACAATGAGCAGTTCTTC

size: .
D: .
J: TRBJ2-7
V: TRBV6-2/TRBV6-3
CDR3: CASSSPRAGTYEQYF
DNA: TGTGCCAGCAGTTCCCCCAGGGCCGGCACCTACGAGCAGTACTTC

size: few
D: TRBD2
J: TRBJ2-7
V: TRBV6-2/TRBV6-3
CDR3: CASSSGLAISYEQYF
DNA: TGTGCCAGCAGTTCGGGACTAGCGATCTCCTACGAGCAGTACTTC

size: .
D: .
J: TRBJ1-3
V: TRBV7-8
CDR3: CASSSPDSSGNTIYF
DNA: TGTGCCAGCAGTTCTCCCGATTCGTCTGGAAACACCATATATTTT

size: few
D: .
J: TRBJ2-1
V: TRBV12-3/TRBV12-4
CDR3: CASSIIPEDEQFF
DNA: TGTGCCAGCAGCATCATACCCGAGGACGAGCAGTTCTTC

size: few
D: .
J: TRBJ2-7
V: TRBV12-3/TRBV12-4
CDR3: CASKGQGMVEQYF
DNA: TGTGCCAGCAAGGGGCAGGGTATGGTCGAGCAGTACTTC

size: few
D: .
J: TRBJ2-6
V: TRBV4-1
CDR3: CASAAGSGGANVLTF
DNA: TGCGCCAGCGCCGCCGGGTCGGGAGGGGCCAACGTCCTGACTTTC

size: few
D: .
J: TRBJ1-2
V: TRBV5-1
CDR3: CASSLGPYLSADGYTF
DNA: TGCGCCAGCAGCTTGGGTCCCTACCTATCCGCGGATGGCTACACCTTC

size: .
D: .
J: TRBJ2-5
V: TRBV11-2
CDR3: CASSLEKEGQSQETQYF
DNA: TGTGCCAGCAGCTTAGAGAAGGAGGGACAGAGCCAAGAGACCCAGTACTTC

size: .
D: .
J: TRBJ2-5
V: TRBV20-1
CDR3: CSARIAGGLQETQYF
DNA: TGCAGTGCTAGGATTGCAGGGGGACTTCAAGAGACCCAGTACTTC